Presented here are 23 T cell receptor beta chains from one specimen sequenced in a study of blood T cell repertoires in COVID-19. Data came from immunoSEQ multiplex PCR; TCRdb stores just in-frame clones and leaves some out. The sample lists roughly 200,000 clones; 80% to 90% were seen once. Sequenced input: PBMCs or T cells enriched from blood (not recorded which). The receptors shown here come from a middle-aged woman with acute COVID-19.

The chain is built from TRBV7-9 and TRBJ2-7; D is possibly TRBD2 (6 bases). Germline CDR1 reads SEHNR; CDR2 reads FQNEAQ (reference sequence). V dropped 4 bases and J dropped 5 bases, with 24 bases sitting between them. CDR3 size: 17 residues. CDR3 bases: TGTGCCAGCAGCTCTTCTAGTTTATACGGGAGTTTCCACGAGCAGTACTTC. Translated, it gives CASSSSSLYGSFHEQYF.

The chain has TRBV5-1 and TRBJ2-1; 9 nucleotides line up with TRBD2. The CDR3 runs 14 residues. Germline V gene lookup returns CDR1 SGHRS and CDR2 YFSETQ. V gave up 2 bases and J gave up 6 bases; unmatched junction bases: 3. The CDR3 coding sequence is TGCGCCAGCAGCTTTGCTAGCGGGACCAATGAGCAGTTCTTC. Translation: CASSFASGTNEQFF.

This clone was observed once. The chain couples TRBV2 to TRBJ1-1, with a weak D call TRBD1 (6 bases). The CDR3 consists of 16 residues. The ends were cut back, 1 base at V and 5 bases at J, with 17 bases in the middle. The germline gives CDR1 SNHLY, CDR2 FYNNEI. CDR3 protein: CASSEDRVLDGTEAFF. In nucleotides, the CDR3 is TGTGCCAGCAGTGAAGACAGGGTATTAGATGGGACTGAAGCTTTCTTT.

This clone has just a few counts. The rearrangement joins TRBV2 to TRBJ2-1; 7 nucleotides line up with TRBD2. Germline V lookup: CDR1 SNHLY, CDR2 FYNNEI. The CDR3 is 16 residues long. The junction had 14 bases not matched to a gene; V was cut back by 6 bases and J by 6 bases. CDR3 coding DNA: TGTGCCAGCAGGGGTAGGCGGGAGAGGCTGGGCAATGAGCAGTTCTTC. Its translation: CASRGRRERLGNEQFF.

The V call is TRBV4-2, the J call TRBJ2-7; TRBD1 or TRBD2 may be the D gene (9 bases each). The V end was cut by 0 bases, the J end by 0 bases, with 27 bases between. Germline CDR1 reads LGHNA; CDR2 reads YNFKEQ. The CDR3 is made up of 21 amino acids. CDR3 in amino acids: CASSQDWTGDTLAGASYEQYF. CDR3 in DNA: TGTGCCAGCAGCCAAGACTGGACAGGGGACACACTAGCGGGTGCCTCCTACGAGCAGTACTTC.

The J gene is TRBJ2-7, the V gene TRBV29-1, with a weak D call TRBD1 (6 bases). V gave up 6 bases and J gave up 6 bases, with 18 bases separating them. In germline, CDR1 is SQVTM, CDR2 ANQGSEA. There are 13 residues in the CDR3. DNA for the CDR3: TGCAGCGTCGCAGGACAGCGGTATCGCGAGCAGTACTTC. It translates to CSVAGQRYREQYF.

The chain employs TRBV7-9 and TRBJ2-5; possible D gene TRBD2, 7 bases. Germline-derived CDR1 and CDR2 are SEHNR and FQNEAQ (reference sequence). The V and J ends lost 5 bases and 0 bases respectively, with 16 bases between them. The CDR3 loop spans 16 amino acids. DNA of the CDR3: TGTGCCAGCAGCCCCCAGCGGGACACGTACCAAGAGACCCAGTACTTC. Translation: CASSPQRDTYQETQYF.

This clone is medium-sized within its sample. The genes are TRBV15 and TRBJ1-5; 8 bases fit TRBD1. The ends lost 7 bases at V and 3 bases at J; junction bases unmatched: 5. CDR1 and CDR2 from the germline V gene are LNHNV and YYDKDF (reference sequence). There are 14 residues in the CDR3. In DNA, the CDR3 is TGTGCCACCAAACAGGGGGTAGACAATCAGCCCCAGCATTTT. Translating it yields CATKQGVDNQPQHF.

CDR3 loop: CASSLLPGGASTEAFF. DNA of the CDR3: TGCGCCAGCAGCTTGCTCCCGGGAGGGGCCAGCACTGAAGCTTTCTTT. The gene calls are TRBV5-1 and TRBJ1-1; perhaps TRBD1 as D (5 bases). CDR3 length: 16 amino acids. V was cut by 1 base and J by 4 bases, with 17 bases left in between. CDR1 and CDR2 from the germline V gene are SGHRS and YFSETQ.

This sequence joins TRBV2 and TRBJ1-3, with 7 bases lining up with TRBD1. The trim removed 10 bases at V and 4 bases at J, leaving 16 bases unmatched. Per germline, CDR1 SNHLY and CDR2 FYNNEI. This CDR3 region has 16 residues. The CDR3 sequence is CATKRAGQATGNTIYF. CDR3 DNA sequence: TGTGCCACCAAACGGGCCGGACAGGCGACAGGAAACACCATATATTTT.

The chain combines TRBV4-2 with TRBJ2-3, with 7 nucleotides matching TRBD1. Trimming took 4 bases from V and 3 from J; bases not matched to a gene: 7. CDR1 and CDR2 (germline): LGHNA, YNFKEQ. The CDR3 consists of 15 residues. CDR3 nucleotide sequence: TGTGCCAGCAGCCCAACAGGGGTGAGGACAGATACGCAGTATTTT. Translation gives CASSPTGVRTDTQYF.

This rearrangement joins TRBV6-2 or TRBV6-3 to TRBJ2-2, with 12 bases lining up with TRBD2. Germline CDR1 MNHEY, CDR2 SVGEGT. CDR3 size: 16 residues. Trimming at V came to 5 bases and at J to 4 bases, leaving 5 bases not matched to a gene. CDR3 DNA sequence: TGTGCCAGCAGTAACGGACTAGCGGGAACCACCGGGGAGCTGTTTTTT. Amino acid sequence: CASSNGLAGTTGELFF.

V is TRBV5-8 and J is TRBJ2-5; 14 nucleotides match TRBD2. V shed 0 bases and J 4 bases; nucleotides not matched to a gene: 5. CDR1 SGHTS and CDR2 YDEGEE come from the germline V gene. The CDR3 is 17 residues long. The CDR3 reads CASSLGGTSGSTETQYF. The CDR3, as DNA: TGTGCCAGCAGCTTGGGAGGGACTAGCGGGAGTACAGAGACCCAGTACTTC.

The V and J genes are TRBV7-3 and TRBJ2-2; 8 nucleotides line up with TRBD1. The CDR3 is 12 residues long. J lost 9 bases, V lost 5 bases, and 2 bases had no gene match. Germline V gene data show CDR1 as SGHTA and CDR2 as FQGTGA. In nucleotides, the CDR3 is TGTGCCAGCAGCCCAGGGGGCAGGGAGCTGTTTTTT. Translated: CASSPGGRELFF.

The V and J genes are TRBV13 and TRBJ2-3; D is possibly TRBD2 (6 bases). Germline V gene lookup returns CDR1 PRHDT and CDR2 FYEKMQ (reference sequence). Between the trimmed V and J ends, which lost 6 bases and 3 bases, there was a span of 22 bases. CDR3 length: 17 amino acids. The CDR3 region has the DNA TGTGCCAGCAGTCTCATTATAGCGGAGAGGAGGACAGATACGCAGTATTTT. Protein sequence: CASSLIIAERRTDTQYF.

The rearrangement uses TRBV5-1 and TRBJ1-4; 7 nucleotides align to TRBD1. The CDR3 contains 15 residues. CDR1 and CDR2 (germline): SGHRS, YFSETQ. After removal of 4 bases from V and 3 bases from J, the junction contained 6 bases not matched to a gene. The CDR3 DNA reads TGCGCCAGCAGCATAGAGGGGGCCCCTAATGAAAAACTGTTTTTT. Translated, it gives CASSIEGAPNEKLFF. Together with reference TRBV5-1 and TRBJ1-4, the CDR3 gives the full variable domain: KAGVTQTPRYLIKTRGQQVTLSCSPISGHRSVSWYQQTPGQGLQFLFEYFSETQRNKGNFPGRFSGRQFSNSRSEMNVSTLELGDSALYLCASSIEGAPNEKLFFGSGTQLSVL.

V is TRBV7-2 and J is TRBJ2-3; TRBD2 aligns across 11 bases. The V gene's germline CDR1 is SGHTA and CDR2 FQGNSA. This CDR3 spans 16 amino acids. V was clipped by 2 bases and J by 2 bases; unmatched bases: 3. CDR3 in amino acids: CASSLPSGRITDTQYF. DNA of the CDR3: TGTGCCAGCAGCTTACCTAGCGGGAGGATCACAGATACGCAGTATTTT.

The chain combines TRBV5-1 with TRBJ2-7, with TRBD2 identical over 12 bases. CDR1 and CDR2 from the germline V gene are SGHRS and YFSETQ. The CDR3 loop spans 17 amino acids. The junction had 11 bases not matched to a gene; V was cut back by 4 bases and J by 3 bases. The CDR3 DNA sequence: TGCGCCAGCAGCGGCGGAGGACTAGCGGGAAGGAGCTACGAGCAGTACTTC. Protein sequence: CASSGGGLAGRSYEQYF. Together with reference TRBV5-1 and TRBJ2-7, the CDR3 gives the full variable domain: KAGVTQTPRYLIKTRGQQVTLSCSPISGHRSVSWYQQTPGQGLQFLFEYFSETQRNKGNFPGRFSGRQFSNSRSEMNVSTLELGDSALYLCASSGGGLAGRSYEQYFGPGTRLTVT.

This clone came up a few times. The chain has TRBV7-6 and TRBJ2-3; 7 nucleotides align to TRBD1. The CDR3 contains 17 residues. V shed 5 bases, J shed 3 bases, and the junction held 14 bases outside the gene matches. Germline values: CDR1 SGHVS, CDR2 FNYEAQ. The CDR3 here is CASSPNEAYRGTDTQYF. Here the CDR3 DNA reads TGTGCCAGCAGCCCGAACGAGGCGTACAGGGGAACAGATACGCAGTATTTT. Combining the CDR3 with reference TRBV7-6 and TRBJ2-3 gives the whole variable domain GAGVSQSPRYKVTKRGQDVALRCDPISGHVSLYWYRQALGQGPEFLTYFNYEAQQDKSGLPNDRFSAERPEGSISTLTIQRTEQRDSAMYRCASSPNEAYRGTDTQYFGPGTRLTVL.

This chain links TRBV4-2 with TRBJ2-2, with D maybe TRBD1 (6 bases). V was cut by 3 bases and J by 2 bases, with 16 bases left in between. This CDR3 is built from 17 residues. Germline lookup yields CDR1 LGHNA and CDR2 YNFKEQ. The chain's CDR3 is CASSHEQGWPNTGELFF. CDR3 DNA sequence: TGTGCCAGCAGCCATGAACAGGGATGGCCAAACACCGGGGAGCTGTTTTTT.

In this sample, this clone turned up a few times. The chain is built from TRBV5-4 and TRBJ2-1; 10 bases match TRBD2. This CDR3 is 15 amino acids long. The V segment lost 4 bases and the J segment 2 bases; nucleotides outside the gene matches: 3. Germline V lookup: CDR1 SGHNT, CDR2 YYREEE (reference sequence). The CDR3 protein is CASSGSGGAYNEQFF. CDR3 DNA sequence: TGTGCCAGCAGCGGCAGCGGGGGGGCCTACAATGAGCAGTTCTTC.

In its sample, this clone was seen once. The CDR3 nucleotides read TGTGCCAGCCATGGGGGAGGAGACGCACCCTCCTACGAGCAGTACTTC. It translates to CASHGGGDAPSYEQYF. The gene calls are TRBV9 and TRBJ2-7; the D gene is possibly TRBD2 (6 bases). V was trimmed by 7 bases and J by 0 bases, leaving 20 bases between them. This CDR3 comprises 16 residues. CDR1 is SGDLS, CDR2 YYNGEE, per germline.

The chain joins TRBV5-4 to TRBJ2-7; D might be TRBD1 (5 bases). Germline CDR1 and CDR2: SGHNT and YYREEE (reference sequence). The ends were cut back, 4 bases at V and 3 bases at J, with 11 bases in the middle. The length of the CDR3 is 13 residues. The CDR3 nucleotides read TGTGCCAGCAGCAAACAGGACCGCTACGAGCAGTACTTC. Its translation is CASSKQDRYEQYF.